The rows below give T cell receptor beta chains drawn from one sample of a study of beta chain features in type 1 diabetes. Clones were read by immunoSEQ multiplex PCR, and TCRdb kept only the in-frame ones, dropping some. Counted here are under 900,000 clones, roughly 17% occurring once; the ten biggest clones make up 0.023%. The specimen sequenced was naive CD4+ T cells from blood. These receptors were obtained from a woman between 18 and 29 years old in good health. Both conserved end residues are part of each CDR3. The D gene is left open where the match is weak. Part of the rows lack a size; the others show once, few, many or a class for expanded clones.

cdr3_nt | cdr3_aa | clone_size | j_call | d_call | v_call
TGTGCCAGCAGTTCCCTGAGGGGAGGTGGCAATGAGCAGTTCTTC | CASSSLRGGGNEQFF | few | TRBJ2-1 | NA | TRBV6-6
TGTGCCAGCATCGGAGTGAGCAATCAGCCCCAGCATTTT | CASIGVSNQPQHF | few | TRBJ1-5 | NA | TRBV9
TGCAGCGTGGGACAGGGGGCGGTTGAGCAGTTCTTC | CSVGQGAVEQFF | NA | TRBJ2-1 | TRBD1 | TRBV29-1
TGTGCCATCAAAGCGGGTATTCTCAATGAGCAGTTCTTC | CAIKAGILNEQFF | few | TRBJ2-1 | NA | TRBV10-3
TGTGCCAGCAGTTACTCGACATCAGGCGCTTTCTCTGAAGCTTTCTTT | CASSYSTSGAFSEAFF | NA | TRBJ1-1 | NA | TRBV6-5
TGTGCCAGCAGCCTAACCACATATAGCAATCAGCCCCAGCATTTT | CASSLTTYSNQPQHF | few | TRBJ1-5 | NA | TRBV7-2
TGTGCCAGCTCACCACTGTCTAGCGGGGCCAGCGAGCAGTACTTC | CASSPLSSGASEQYF | NA | TRBJ2-7 | TRBD2 | TRBV18
TGTGCCAGCAGCCGACAGCTCAATCAGCCCCAGCATTTT | CASSRQLNQPQHF | few | TRBJ1-5 | NA | TRBV7-6
TGTGCCAGCAGATCCCCTGGACGGGGGAAGTTACGCACAGATACGCAGTATTTT | CASRSPGRGKLRTDTQYF | few | TRBJ2-3 | NA | TRBV7-8
TGTGCCAGCAGCATCGGGACTAGCAGACGTTACGAGCAGTACTTC | CASSIGTSRRYEQYF | NA | TRBJ2-7 | TRBD2 | TRBV7-2
TGTGCCAGCAGCCACGGGACTAGCAACAATGAGCAGTTCTTC | CASSHGTSNNEQFF | many | TRBJ2-1 | TRBD2 | TRBV16
TGTGCCAGCAGTTACGCCCCGGGACAGGGCATAGAAAAACTGTTTTTT | CASSYAPGQGIEKLFF | few | TRBJ1-4 | TRBD1 | TRBV27
TGTGCCAGCAGGAAGGGAGCGGGGACCACAGATACGCAGTATTTT | CASRKGAGTTDTQYF | few | TRBJ2-3 | TRBD2 | TRBV7-2
TGTGCCAGCAGCACGGGACTTTACGAGCAGTACTTC | CASSTGLYEQYF | NA | TRBJ2-7 | NA | TRBV21-1
TGTGCCATCAGTGAGGGGCAGGGGGCTTTCTTT | CAISEGQGAFF | NA | TRBJ1-1 | NA | TRBV10-3
TGTGCCAGCAGCTTAACGCTGCACACTGAAGCTTTCTTT | CASSLTLHTEAFF | few | TRBJ1-1 | NA | TRBV11-1
TGTGCCAGCAGCACCCGCTCAACTGACTCCAATGAGCAGTTCTTC | CASSTRSTDSNEQFF | once | TRBJ2-1 | NA | TRBV7-9
TGTGCCAGCCTCGGGAGGGGGCGGGAGCAGTACTTC | CASLGRGREQYF | NA | TRBJ2-7 | NA | TRBV28
TGTGCCAGCAGTCGGACCTCGAGCTCCTACAATGAGCAGTTCTTC | CASSRTSSSYNEQFF | NA | TRBJ2-1 | NA | TRBV6-5
TGTGCCACCAGCAGAGTAACCACTAGCGGGTGGCCAAGCTCCTACAATGAGCAGTTCTTC | CATSRVTTSGWPSSYNEQFF | few | TRBJ2-1 | TRBD2 | TRBV15
TGTGCCAGCAGCCGAAAGGGGCGAACCGGGGAGCTGTTTTTT | CASSRKGRTGELFF | few | TRBJ2-2 | NA | TRBV7-9
TGTGCCAGCAGTGCTCGAACTCCGAACACTGAAGCTTTCTTT | CASSARTPNTEAFF | few | TRBJ1-1 | NA | TRBV6-1
TGTGCCAGCTCAAAGACGGTGAACACTGAAGCTTTCTTT | CASSKTVNTEAFF | NA | TRBJ1-1 | NA | TRBV18
TGTGCCAGCAGCTTAAACCCCAGGGATACGCAGTATTTT | CASSLNPRDTQYF | few | TRBJ2-3 | NA | TRBV7-3
TGTGCCAGCAGTTTACCGGCCACTGAAGCTTTCTTT | CASSLPATEAFF | NA | TRBJ1-1 | NA | TRBV28
TGTGCCAGCAGCCAAGCCGATCAAGAGACCCAGTACTTC | CASSQADQETQYF | NA | TRBJ2-5 | NA | TRBV4-2
TGCAGCGTTGGGACAGGTTTGGATCAGCCCCAGCATTTT | CSVGTGLDQPQHF | NA | TRBJ1-5 | TRBD1 | TRBV29-1
TGTGCCAGCAGCCCCTCATTGGGGGGAGATACGCAGTATTTT | CASSPSLGGDTQYF | NA | TRBJ2-3 | NA | TRBV7-3
TGTGCCAGCAGGTCAACCACAGGGGCGCAAGGCGGGGAGCTGTTTTTT | CASRSTTGAQGGELFF | NA | TRBJ2-2 | TRBD1 | TRBV7-2
TGTGCCAGCACGAGTGCGGGAGGTGAAAAACTGTTTTTT | CASTSAGGEKLFF | NA | TRBJ1-4 | NA | TRBV25-1
TGTGCCAGCAGTGAAGACCGGGACATCTATGGCTACACCTTC | CASSEDRDIYGYTF | NA | TRBJ1-2 | NA | TRBV6-1
TGTGCCAGCAGTAAGGGACTAGCGGGAGATCGGAATGAGCAGTTCTTC | CASSKGLAGDRNEQFF | few | TRBJ2-1 | TRBD2 | TRBV5-4
TGTGCCAGCAGTTACCCTACAGGGGACTATGGCTACACCTTC | CASSYPTGDYGYTF | NA | TRBJ1-2 | TRBD1 | TRBV6-6
TGTGCCACCAGCAGAGATCCCAGCAATGAGCAGTTCTTC | CATSRDPSNEQFF | NA | TRBJ2-1 | NA | TRBV15
TGTGCCAGCAGCTCCCGACAGGGTGGGGAGACCCAGTACTTC | CASSSRQGGETQYF | few | TRBJ2-5 | TRBD1 | TRBV11-2
TGCGCCAGCAGCCAAGAAGGCACCACTGCAGGGACCTACAATGAGCAGTTCTTC | CASSQEGTTAGTYNEQFF | NA | TRBJ2-1 | NA | TRBV4-3
TGTGCCAGCAGCCAAGATCGAGCGGTTAACACCGGGGAGCTGTTTTTT | CASSQDRAVNTGELFF | few | TRBJ2-2 | NA | TRBV4-2
TGTGCCATCACCTCAAGCGGGAGCTCGTACAATGAGCAGTTCTTC | CAITSSGSSYNEQFF | few | TRBJ2-1 | TRBD2 | TRBV10-3
TGTGCCAGCAGCTTAGGTGGGAGGGGCTACGAGCAGTACTTC | CASSLGGRGYEQYF | NA | TRBJ2-7 | TRBD2 | TRBV7-2
TGTGCCAGCTCACCACTTATAGCGGGAGGCCGCACCGGGGAGCTGTTTTTT | CASSPLIAGGRTGELFF | NA | TRBJ2-2 | TRBD2 | TRBV18
TGTGCCAGTAGTATGGCTAACTATGGCTACACCTTC | CASSMANYGYTF | few | TRBJ1-2 | NA | TRBV19
TGTGCCAGCAGCCCCCCCCCGGAGAACACCGGGGAGCTGTTTTTT | CASSPPPENTGELFF | NA | TRBJ2-2 | NA | TRBV7-9
TGTGCCACCTGGGGCGAAAAACTGTTTTTT | CATWGEKLFF | once | TRBJ1-4 | NA | TRBV6-5
TGCAGTGCTAGAGTGAACACTGAAGCTTTCTTT | CSARVNTEAFF | few | TRBJ1-1 | NA | TRBV20-1
TGTGCCAGCAGTGCTGGGACAGGGGGGAACTACGAGCAGTACTTC | CASSAGTGGNYEQYF | few | TRBJ2-7 | TRBD1 | TRBV19
TGCGCCAGCAGCCAAGAGGTCTGGTCAGCCCTGGGGAGAGCGACCCAGTACTTC | CASSQEVWSALGRATQYF | NA | TRBJ2-5 | NA | TRBV4-3
TGTGCCAGCAGCTTCTGGTCAGGGGGCTCCTACGAGCAGTACTTC | CASSFWSGGSYEQYF | NA | TRBJ2-7 | TRBD1 | TRBV7-9
TGTGCCATCTCCCTAGCGGATAGCTCCTACAATGAGCAGTTCTTC | CAISLADSSYNEQFF | NA | TRBJ2-1 | TRBD2 | TRBV10-3